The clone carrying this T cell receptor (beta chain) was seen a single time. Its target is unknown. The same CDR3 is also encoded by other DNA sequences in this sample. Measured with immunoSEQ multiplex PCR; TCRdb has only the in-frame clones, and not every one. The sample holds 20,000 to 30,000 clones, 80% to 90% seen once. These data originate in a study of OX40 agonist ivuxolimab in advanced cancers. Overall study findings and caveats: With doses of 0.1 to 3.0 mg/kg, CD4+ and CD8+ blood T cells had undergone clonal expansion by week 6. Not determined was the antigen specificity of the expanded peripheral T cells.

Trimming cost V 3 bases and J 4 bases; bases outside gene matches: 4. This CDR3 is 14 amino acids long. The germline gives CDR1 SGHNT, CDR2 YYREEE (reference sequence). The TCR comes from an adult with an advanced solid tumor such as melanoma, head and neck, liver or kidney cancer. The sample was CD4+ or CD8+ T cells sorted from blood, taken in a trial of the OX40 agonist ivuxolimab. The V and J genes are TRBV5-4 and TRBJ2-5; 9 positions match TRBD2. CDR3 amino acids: CASSSAGGRETQYF. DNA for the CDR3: TGTGCCAGCAGCTCCGCGGGAGGGAGAGAGACCCAGTACTTC.